This T cell receptor beta chain was found in a study of CD8 T cells in ankylosing spondylitis. In its sample, this clonotype was seen many times. Its antigen remains unidentified. Regarding the study as a whole: What appeared characteristic of ankylosing spondylitis blood was a TCR beta motif of eight or nine highly homologous variants.

TCRdb re-called the 5' RACE reads through MiXCR, storing one row per CDR3 protein. The sample yields over 400,000 distinct CDR3 sequences, 26% seen once. This TCR derives from a male donor with ankylosing spondylitis. The sequenced material came from blood, either unsorted or a sorted T cell fraction (not recorded which).

The CDR3 DNA reads as TGTGCCAGCAGGAACGGGCCTCACAATGAGCAGTTCTTC. It is translated as CASRNGPHNEQFF. The chain links TRBV6-1 to TRBJ2-1; unclear D gene. The CDR3 length is 13 residues. V gave up 6 bases and J gave up 5 bases, with 11 bases separating them. The V gene's germline CDR1 is MNHNS and CDR2 SASEGT.